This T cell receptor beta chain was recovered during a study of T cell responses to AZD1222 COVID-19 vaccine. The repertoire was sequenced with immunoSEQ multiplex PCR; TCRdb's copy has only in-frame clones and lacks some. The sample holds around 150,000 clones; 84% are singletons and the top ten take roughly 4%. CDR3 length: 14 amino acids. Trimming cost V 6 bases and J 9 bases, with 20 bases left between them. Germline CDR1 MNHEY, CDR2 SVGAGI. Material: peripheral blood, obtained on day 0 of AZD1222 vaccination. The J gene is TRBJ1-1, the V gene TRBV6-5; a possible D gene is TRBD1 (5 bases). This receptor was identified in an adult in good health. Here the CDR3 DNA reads TGTGCCAGCAGGGACCCCCCTGGGGCAGCCCAAGCTTTCTTT. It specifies CASRDPPGAAQAFF.